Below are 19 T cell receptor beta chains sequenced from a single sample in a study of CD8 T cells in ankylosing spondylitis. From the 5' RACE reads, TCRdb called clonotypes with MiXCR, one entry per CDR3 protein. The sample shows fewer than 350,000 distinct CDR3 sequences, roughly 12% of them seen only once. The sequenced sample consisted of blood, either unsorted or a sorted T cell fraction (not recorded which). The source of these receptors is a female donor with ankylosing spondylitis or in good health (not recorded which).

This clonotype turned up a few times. The CDR3 region has the DNA TGTGCCAGCACCCTGGACGAGGACTATGGCTACACCTTC. Translation gives CASTLDEDYGYTF. The chain couples TRBV6-6 to TRBJ1-2; no clear D. The CDR3 is 13 residues long. V lost 7 bases and J 3 bases, leaving 12 bases between the germline ends. Germline V gives CDR1 MNHNY, CDR2 SVGAGI (reference sequence).

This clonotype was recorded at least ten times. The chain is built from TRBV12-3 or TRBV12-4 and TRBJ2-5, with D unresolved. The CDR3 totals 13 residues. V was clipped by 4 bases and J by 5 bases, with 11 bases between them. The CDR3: CASSSPMVETQYF. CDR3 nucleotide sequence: TGTGCCAGCAGTTCCCCCATGGTGGAGACCCAGTACTTC.

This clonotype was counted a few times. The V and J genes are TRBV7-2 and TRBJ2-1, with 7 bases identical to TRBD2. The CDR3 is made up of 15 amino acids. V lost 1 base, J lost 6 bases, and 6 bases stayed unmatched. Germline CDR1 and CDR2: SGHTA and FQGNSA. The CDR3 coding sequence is TGTGCCAGCAGCTTAGTCGGGGGAGGGCCCAATGAGCAGTTCTTC. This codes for CASSLVGGGPNEQFF.

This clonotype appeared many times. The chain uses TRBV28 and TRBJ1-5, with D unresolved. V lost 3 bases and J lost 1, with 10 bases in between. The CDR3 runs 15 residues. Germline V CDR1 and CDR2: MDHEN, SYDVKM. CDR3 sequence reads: CASSLTRASNQPQHF. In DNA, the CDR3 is TGTGCCAGCAGTTTGACCCGGGCCAGCAATCAGCCCCAGCATTTT.

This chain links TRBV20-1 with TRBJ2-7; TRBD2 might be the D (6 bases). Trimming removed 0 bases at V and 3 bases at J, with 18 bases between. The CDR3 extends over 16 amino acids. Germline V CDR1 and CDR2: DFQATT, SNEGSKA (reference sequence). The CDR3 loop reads CSARDRGGVRHYEQYF. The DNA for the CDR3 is TGCAGTGCTAGAGATCGGGGCGGGGTACGTCACTACGAGCAGTACTTC.

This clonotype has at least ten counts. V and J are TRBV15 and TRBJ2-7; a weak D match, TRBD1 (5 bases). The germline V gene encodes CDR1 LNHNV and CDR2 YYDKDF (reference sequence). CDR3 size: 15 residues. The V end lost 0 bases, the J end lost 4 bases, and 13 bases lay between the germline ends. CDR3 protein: CATSRDQIAGYEQYF. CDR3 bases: TGTGCCACCAGCAGAGATCAGATCGCAGGGTACGAGCAGTACTTC. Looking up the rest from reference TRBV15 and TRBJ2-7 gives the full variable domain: DAMVIQNPRYQVTQFGKPVTLSCSQTLNHNVMYWYQQKSSQAPKLLFHYYDKDFNNEADTPDNFQSRRPNTSFCFLDIRSPGLGDTAMYLCATSRDQIAGYEQYFGPGTRLTVT.

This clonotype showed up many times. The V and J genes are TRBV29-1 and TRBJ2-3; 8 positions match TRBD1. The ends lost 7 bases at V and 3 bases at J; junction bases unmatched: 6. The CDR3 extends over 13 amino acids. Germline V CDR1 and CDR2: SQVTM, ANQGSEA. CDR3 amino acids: CSARTGLTDTQYF. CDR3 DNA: TGCAGCGCCAGGACAGGGCTGACAGATACGCAGTATTTT.

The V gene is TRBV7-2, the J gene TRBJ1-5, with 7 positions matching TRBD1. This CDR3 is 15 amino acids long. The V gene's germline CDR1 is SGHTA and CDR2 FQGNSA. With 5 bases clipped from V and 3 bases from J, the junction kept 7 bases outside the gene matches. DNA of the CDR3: TGTGCCAGCAGCCGGGACGGGACAGACAATCAGCCCCAGCATTTT. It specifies CASSRDGTDNQPQHF. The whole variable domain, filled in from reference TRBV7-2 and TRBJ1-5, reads GAGVSQSPSNKVTEKGKDVELRCDPISGHTALYWYRQSLGQGLEFLIYFQGNSAPDKSGLPSDRFSAERTGGSVSTLTIQRTQQEDSAVYLCASSRDGTDNQPQHFGDGTRLSIL.

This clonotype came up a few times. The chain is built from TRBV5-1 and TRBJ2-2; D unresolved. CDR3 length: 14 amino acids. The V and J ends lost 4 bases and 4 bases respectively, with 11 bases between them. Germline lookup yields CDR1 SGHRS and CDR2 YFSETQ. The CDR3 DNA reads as TGCGCCAGCAGCCCTGGGGAACGCACCGGGGAGCTGTTTTTT. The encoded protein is CASSPGERTGELFF. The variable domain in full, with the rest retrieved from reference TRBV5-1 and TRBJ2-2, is KAGVTQTPRYLIKTRGQQVTLSCSPISGHRSVSWYQQTPGQGLQFLFEYFSETQRNKGNFPGRFSGRQFSNSRSEMNVSTLELGDSALYLCASSPGERTGELFFGEGSRLTVL.

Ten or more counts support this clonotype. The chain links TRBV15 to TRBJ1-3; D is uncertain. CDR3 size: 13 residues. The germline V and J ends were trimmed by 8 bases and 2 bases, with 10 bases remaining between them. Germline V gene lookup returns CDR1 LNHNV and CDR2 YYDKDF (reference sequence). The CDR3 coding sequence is TGTGCCACCGCCCTCACCCCTGGAAACACCATATATTTT. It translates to CATALTPGNTIYF.

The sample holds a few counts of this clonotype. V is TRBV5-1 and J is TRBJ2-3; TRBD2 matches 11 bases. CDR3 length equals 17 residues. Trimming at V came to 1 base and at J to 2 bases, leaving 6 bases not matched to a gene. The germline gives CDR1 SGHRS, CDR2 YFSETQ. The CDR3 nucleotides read TGCGCCAGCAGCTTGCCCCTGACTAGCGGGATCACAGATACGCAGTATTTT. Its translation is CASSLPLTSGITDTQYF.

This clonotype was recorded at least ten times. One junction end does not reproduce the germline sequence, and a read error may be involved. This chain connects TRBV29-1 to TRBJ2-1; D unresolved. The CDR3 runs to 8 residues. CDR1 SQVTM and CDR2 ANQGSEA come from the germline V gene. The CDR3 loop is CSVEDRIF. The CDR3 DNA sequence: TGCAGCGTTGAAGACCGGATCTTC.

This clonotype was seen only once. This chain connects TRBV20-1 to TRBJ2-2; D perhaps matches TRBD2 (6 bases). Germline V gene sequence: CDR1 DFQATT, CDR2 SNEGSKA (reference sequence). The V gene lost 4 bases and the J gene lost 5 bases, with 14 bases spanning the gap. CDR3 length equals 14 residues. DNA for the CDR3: TGCAGTGCTACCCGGGACTTCCGGACCGGGGAGCTGTTTTTT. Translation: CSATRDFRTGELFF.

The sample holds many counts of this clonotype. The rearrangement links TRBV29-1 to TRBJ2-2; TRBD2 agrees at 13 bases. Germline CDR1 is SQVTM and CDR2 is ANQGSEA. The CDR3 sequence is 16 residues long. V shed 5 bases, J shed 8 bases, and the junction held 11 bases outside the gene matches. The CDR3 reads CSVRLGLAGVSGELFF. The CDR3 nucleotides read TGCAGCGTTCGGTTAGGACTAGCGGGAGTGTCGGGGGAGCTGTTTTTT.

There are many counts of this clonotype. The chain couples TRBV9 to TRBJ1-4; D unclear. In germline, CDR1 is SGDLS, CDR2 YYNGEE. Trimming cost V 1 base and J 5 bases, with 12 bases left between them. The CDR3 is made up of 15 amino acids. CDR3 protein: CASSVRPVLNEKLFF. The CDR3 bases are TGTGCCAGCAGCGTACGCCCAGTCCTGAATGAAAAACTGTTTTTT.

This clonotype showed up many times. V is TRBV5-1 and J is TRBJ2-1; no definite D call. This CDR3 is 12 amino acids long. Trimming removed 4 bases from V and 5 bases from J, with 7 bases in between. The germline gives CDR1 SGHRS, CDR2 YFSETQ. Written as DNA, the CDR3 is TGCGCCAGCAGCCATTCGGACAATGAGCAGTTCTTC. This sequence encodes CASSHSDNEQFF. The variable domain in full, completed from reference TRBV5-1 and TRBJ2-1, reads KAGVTQTPRYLIKTRGQQVTLSCSPISGHRSVSWYQQTPGQGLQFLFEYFSETQRNKGNFPGRFSGRQFSNSRSEMNVSTLELGDSALYLCASSHSDNEQFFGPGTRLTVL.

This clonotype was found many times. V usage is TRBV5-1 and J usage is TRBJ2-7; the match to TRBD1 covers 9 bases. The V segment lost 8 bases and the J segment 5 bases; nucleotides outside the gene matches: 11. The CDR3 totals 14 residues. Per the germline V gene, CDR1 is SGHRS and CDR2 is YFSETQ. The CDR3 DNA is TGCGCCAGTGCCGGGACAGGGAACATCAACGAGCAGTACTTC. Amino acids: CASAGTGNINEQYF. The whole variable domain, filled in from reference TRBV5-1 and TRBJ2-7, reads KAGVTQTPRYLIKTRGQQVTLSCSPISGHRSVSWYQQTPGQGLQFLFEYFSETQRNKGNFPGRFSGRQFSNSRSEMNVSTLELGDSALYLCASAGTGNINEQYFGPGTRLTVT.

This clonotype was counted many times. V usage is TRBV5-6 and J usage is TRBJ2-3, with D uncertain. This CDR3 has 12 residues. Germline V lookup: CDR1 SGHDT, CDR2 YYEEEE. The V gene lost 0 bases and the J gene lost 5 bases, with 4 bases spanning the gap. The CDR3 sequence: CASSLVKDTQYF. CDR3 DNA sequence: TGTGCCAGCAGCTTGGTTAAAGATACGCAGTATTTT.

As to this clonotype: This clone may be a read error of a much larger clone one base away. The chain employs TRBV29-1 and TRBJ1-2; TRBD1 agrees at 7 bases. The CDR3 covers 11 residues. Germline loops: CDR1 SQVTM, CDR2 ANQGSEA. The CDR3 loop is CSVEIQGGYPF. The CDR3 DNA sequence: TGCAGCGTTGAAATCCAGGGGGGCTACCCCTTC.